This T cell receptor beta chain was recovered during a study of blood T cell repertoires in COVID-19. This clone was counted once. The data were produced by immunoSEQ multiplex PCR, yet TCRdb's version contains in-frame clones alone and is incomplete. The sample has fewer than 350,000 clones, about 93% seen once. Germline assignment: CDR1 LGHDT and CDR2 YNNKEL (reference sequence). This CDR3 is built from 14 residues. V trimming: 4 bases; J trimming: 1 base; junction bases outside the gene matches: 4. The specimen was peripheral blood. The chain links TRBV3-1 (or the pseudogene TRBV3-2) to TRBJ2-7; TRBD2 aligns across 7 bases. The clonotype originates from a woman younger than 45 with COVID-19, enrolled during active disease. Here the CDR3 DNA reads TGTGCCAGCAGCCCCGGACTAGTTTCCTACGAGCAGTACTTC. The encoded protein is CASSPGLVSYEQYF.